The 7 T cell receptor beta chains below all came from one sample that was sequenced in a study of PD-1 blockade in classical Hodgkin lymphoma. Profiled with immunoSEQ multiplex PCR; TCRdb holds only in-frame clones, not every one. The sample records around 20,000 clones, about 70% being singletons. The time point denotes: cycle 4 day 1 (C4D1), after 5 to 7 weeks of nivolumab. Every one of the patients relapsed after autologous stem cell transplantation (brentuximab vedotin exposure was variable). Sequencing used peripheral blood mononuclear cells (PBMCs), obtained before the fourth cycle of nivolumab. The receptor set was obtained from a human donor with classical Hodgkin lymphoma.

The chain is built from TRBV11-2 and TRBJ2-1, with a possible D match to TRBD2 (6 bases). This CDR3 region has 15 residues. Germline loops: CDR1 SGHAT, CDR2 FQNNGV. V was pared by 1 base and J by 4 bases, with 11 bases between. The CDR3 is CASSLGIGTYNEQFF. The CDR3 nucleotides are TGTGCCAGCAGCTTAGGGATAGGGACTTACAATGAGCAGTTCTTC.

This chain uses TRBV9 with TRBJ2-3; 14 bases line up with TRBD2. Germline CDR1 is SGDLS and CDR2 is YYNGEE. V lost 3 bases, J lost 2 bases, and 14 bases stayed unmatched. This CDR3 spans 20 amino acids. The CDR3 coding sequence is TGTGCCAGCAGCGCCGGGACTAGCGGGAGCCTAGTTAGACCCACAGATACGCAGTATTTT. Protein: CASSAGTSGSLVRPTDTQYF.

The chain uses TRBV19 and TRBJ2-7; 10 nucleotides match TRBD1. Germline values: CDR1 LNHDA, CDR2 SQIVND (reference sequence). The CDR3 length is 15 residues. V lost 2 bases, J lost 4 bases, and 5 bases stayed unmatched. In DNA form, the CDR3 reads TGTGCCAGTAGTATAATGGGACAGGGGCGATACGAGCAGTACTTC. This gives the protein CASSIMGQGRYEQYF.

The chain joins TRBV28 to TRBJ2-2; no clear D gene. The CDR3 loop spans 14 amino acids. The V end was cut by 5 bases, the J end by 3 bases, with 10 bases between. The V gene's germline CDR1 is MDHEN and CDR2 SYDVKM. The CDR3 loop is CASSPSSDTGELFF. CDR3 nucleotides: TGTGCCAGCAGTCCCTCAAGCGACACCGGGGAGCTGTTTTTT.

The CDR3 DNA is TGTGCCAGCAGCTTTTCTTCCCAGGAAAAACTGTTTTTT. Residues: CASSFSSQEKLFF. The V call is TRBV7-2, the J call TRBJ1-4; D is unclear. The ends were cut back, 3 bases at V and 8 bases at J, with 10 bases in the middle. The CDR3 spans 13 residues. Germline assignment: CDR1 SGHTA and CDR2 FQGNSA.

J is TRBJ1-3 and V is TRBV7-2; no clear D gene. This CDR3 has 16 amino acids. Trimming stripped 2 bases from V and 0 bases from J, with 11 bases between. Germline CDR1 and CDR2: SGHTA and FQGNSA. The CDR3 nucleotides are TGTGCCAGCAGCTTAAGTCGGACCGACTCTGGAAACACCATATATTTT. Its translation is CASSLSRTDSGNTIYF.

The chain carries TRBV19 and TRBJ1-5; D not certain. The V gene's germline CDR1 is LNHDA and CDR2 SQIVND (reference sequence). V dropped 3 bases and J dropped 3 bases, with 15 bases sitting between them. This CDR3 has 16 amino acids. CDR3 DNA: TGTGCCAGTAGTATTGTGTTGTCGGAGACCAATCAGCCCCAGCATTTT. This sequence encodes CASSIVLSETNQPQHF.